This TCR beta chain was recovered during a study of long-term antiretroviral therapy in people with HIV. The J segment lost 10 bases and the V segment lost 1 base, leaving 5 bases of the junction unmatched. The CDR3 covers 14 residues. Germline V gives CDR1 LGHNA, CDR2 YNFKEQ. At survey level, the immunoSEQ assay was run in its v3.0 version. Some clones are missing from TCRdb's copy, which holds only in-frame ones; the method was immunoSEQ multiplex PCR. The sample records approximately 17,000 clones, about 84% being singletons. The origin of this receptor is a man between 25 and 39 years old with HIV. Sequences were derived from unsorted PBMCs, sampled less than 1.3 years before starting antiretroviral therapy. The rearrangement links TRBV4-2 to TRBJ2-1; 9 bases map to TRBD2. The CDR3 nucleotides read TGTGCCAGCAGCCAAGCGACTAGCGGCGGGGAGCAGTTCTTC. As protein: CASSQATSGGEQFF.